One sample yielded the 19 T cell receptor beta chains listed below, sequenced in a study of blood T cells in healthy people across ages. The use of a sample-barcoded 5' primer and a J-beta primer mix characterized a second PCR of about 7 to 12 cycles. MiXCR, run by TCRdb on the 5' RACE reads, gives a single entry per CDR3 protein. This sample yields around 2 million distinct CDR3 sequences, of which about 39% are seen a single time; under 30% belongs to the top ten. Specimen: blood. These receptors all stem from a human donor in good health.

This clonotype came up a few times. The chain employs TRBV4-3 and TRBJ2-1, with D maybe TRBD1 (5 bases). Germline loops: CDR1 LGHNA, CDR2 YSLEER. The V gene lost 0 bases and the J gene lost 0 bases, with 9 bases spanning the gap. This CDR3 spans 16 amino acids. CDR3 in amino acids: CASSQEQESSYNEQFF. Written as DNA, the CDR3 is TGCGCCAGCAGCCAAGAACAGGAGAGCTCCTACAATGAGCAGTTCTTC.

The V gene is TRBV15, the J gene TRBJ2-2, with D possibly matching TRBD1 (5 bases). The V end was cut by 0 bases, the J end by 6 bases, with 5 bases between. There are 13 residues in the CDR3. Germline loops: CDR1 LNHNV, CDR2 YYDKDF (reference sequence). Here the CDR3 reads CATSREGAGELFF. The CDR3 DNA follows: TGTGCCACCAGCAGAGAAGGGGCCGGGGAGCTGTTTTTT.

The rearrangement links TRBV29-1 to TRBJ1-1; TRBD1 aligns across 9 bases. The length of the CDR3 is 12 residues. Germline-derived CDR1 and CDR2 are SQVTM and ANQGSEA. The CDR3 DNA sequence: TGCAGGGCCGACAGGGGGAGGACTGAAGCTTTCTTT. This sequence encodes CRADRGRTEAFF.

The chain joins TRBV10-3 to TRBJ1-3; D not resolved. The CDR3 runs 15 residues. Germline loops: CDR1 ENHRY, CDR2 SYGVKD. V dropped 1 base and J dropped 0 bases, with 7 bases sitting between them. The CDR3 sequence is CAISEFALSGNTIYF. DNA for the CDR3: TGTGCCATCAGTGAGTTCGCCCTCTCTGGAAACACCATATATTTT.

This clonotype was observed a few times. The chain has TRBV29-1 and TRBJ1-2; D gene ambiguous. The germline V gene encodes CDR1 SQVTM and CDR2 ANQGSEA. CDR3 length: 15 residues. Trimming left V 4 bases short and J 5 bases short, with 20 bases between. CDR3 sequence reads: CSVVLAQLNTYGYTF. In nucleotides, the CDR3 is TGCAGCGTTGTCTTAGCCCAACTGAACACGTATGGCTACACCTTC.

This sequence joins TRBV6-4 and TRBJ2-3, with 8 nucleotides matching TRBD2. J gave up 5 bases and V 3 bases, and 13 bases lay outside the gene matches. The CDR3 extends over 17 amino acids. Germline CDR1 MRHNA, CDR2 SNTAGT. The CDR3 DNA reads TGTGCCAGCAGTGAGGAGGTAGCGGGGCACATTGGAGATACGCAGTATTTT. As protein: CASSEEVAGHIGDTQYF.

This clonotype showed up many times. The chain couples TRBV7-2 to TRBJ1-2, with a possible D match to TRBD1 (6 bases). CDR1 and CDR2 from the germline V gene are SGHTA and FQGNSA. CDR3 length equals 12 residues. V shed 5 bases and J shed 4 bases, with 8 bases lying between them. The CDR3 DNA reads TGTGCCAGCAGCGTACAGGGCTATGGCTACACCTTC. Protein sequence: CASSVQGYGYTF.

The table lists this clonotype with a few counts. The chain links TRBV29-1 to TRBJ2-3; perhaps D is TRBD1 or TRBD2 (5 bases each). In germline, CDR1 is SQVTM, CDR2 ANQGSEA. The CDR3 consists of 13 residues. With 3 bases removed from V and 4 bases from J, the gap between germline ends came to 11 bases. CDR3 coding DNA: TGCAGCGTTGAGATGGGGGTGGCAGATACGCAGTATTTT. Translation gives CSVEMGVADTQYF.

The rearrangement uses TRBV5-1 and TRBJ2-2; a possible D gene is TRBD2 (6 bases). This CDR3 spans 16 amino acids. Germline CDR1 reads SGHRS; CDR2 reads YFSETQ. Trimming stripped 4 bases from V and 1 base from J, with 14 bases between. CDR3 loop: CASSHGRDLNTGELFF. CDR3 nucleotides: TGCGCCAGCAGCCACGGGAGAGACCTGAACACCGGGGAGCTGTTTTTT. Combining the CDR3 with reference TRBV5-1 and TRBJ2-2 gives the whole variable domain KAGVTQTPRYLIKTRGQQVTLSCSPISGHRSVSWYQQTPGQGLQFLFEYFSETQRNKGNFPGRFSGRQFSNSRSEMNVSTLELGDSALYLCASSHGRDLNTGELFFGEGSRLTVL.

This clonotype was counted a few times. This chain links TRBV12-3 or TRBV12-4 with TRBJ1-6; the D gene is possibly TRBD1 (5 bases). V lost 7 bases and J 9 bases, leaving 25 bases between the germline ends. The CDR3 consists of 17 residues. The CDR3 protein is CASTKNQGVGRSSPLHF. For the CDR3, the DNA is TGTGCCAGCACTAAAAATCAGGGAGTTGGGAGGAGTTCACCCCTCCACTTT.

This clonotype has at least ten counts. The genes are TRBV4-3 and TRBJ1-2; a possible D gene is TRBD1 (6 bases). Germline CDR1 and CDR2: LGHNA and YSLEER. The V end was cut by 4 bases, the J end by 4 bases, with 16 bases between. CDR3 length equals 15 residues. The CDR3 DNA sequence: TGCGCCAGCAGCCCCAAGCCCCGACAGGCCTATGGCTACACCTTC. It specifies CASSPKPRQAYGYTF.

Of note for this clonotype: The junction departs from the called germline gene at one end, perhaps through a read error. This chain connects TRBV3-1 to TRBJ1-2; 10 nucleotides line up with TRBD1. Germline CDR1 is LGHDT and CDR2 is YNNKEL (reference sequence). CDR3 length: 14 residues. The CDR3 spells CVSSQGLRDRGSTF. Written as DNA, the CDR3 is TGTGTCAGCAGCCAAGGTCTCCGGGACAGGGGCTCCACCTTC.

V and J are TRBV7-9 and TRBJ2-5; perhaps TRBD2 as D (6 bases). With 6 bases removed from V and 5 bases from J, the gap between germline ends came to 25 bases. The CDR3 runs to 17 residues. Germline CDR1 reads SEHNR; CDR2 reads FQNEAQ (reference sequence). The CDR3 reads CASSYRPSGSPGETQYF. CDR3 nucleotides: TGTGCCAGCAGTTATCGCCCGTCCGGGAGCCCGGGGGAGACCCAGTACTTC.

This clonotype was picked up a small number of times. This chain uses TRBV6-1 with TRBJ1-5; D ambiguous. The V end lost 2 bases, the J end lost 0 bases, and 8 bases lay between the germline ends. The CDR3 runs to 15 residues. Per the germline V gene, CDR1 is MNHNS and CDR2 is SASEGT. The CDR3 here is CASSELAYSNQPQHF. In nucleotides, the CDR3 is TGTGCCAGCAGTGAATTGGCCTATAGCAATCAGCCCCAGCATTTT.

This rearrangement joins TRBV28 to TRBJ2-6, with 8 bases fitting TRBD1. The J call may be incorrect, as the DNA end agrees better with TRBJ2-7. Germline CDR1 is MDHEN and CDR2 is SYDVKM. This CDR3 spans 14 amino acids. In DNA form, the CDR3 reads TGTGCCAGCAGTTTCGGGGCAGGGGGCAACGAGCAGTACTTC. It yields the protein CASSFGAGGNEQYF.

V usage is TRBV11-2 and J usage is TRBJ2-1; D is unclear. The CDR3 totals 15 residues. V lost 0 bases to trimming and J lost 10 bases, with 16 bases between them. The germline V gene has CDR1 SGHAT and CDR2 FQNNGV. CDR3 bases: TGTGCCAGCAGCTTAGAAGGGCAGTCCTGCTACGAGCAGTTCTTC. It codes for CASSLEGQSCYEQFF.

Concerning this clonotype: Compared with germline, one end of the junction differs, possibly owing to a read error. This sequence joins TRBV6-2 or TRBV6-3 and TRBJ1-2; D gene ambiguous. The germline gives CDR1 MNHEY, CDR2 SVGEGT. This CDR3 is built from 14 residues. DNA for the CDR3: TGTGCCAGCAATAATGCAGGAGGTGACTACGGCTACACCTTC. Translated: CASNNAGGDYGYTF.

The chain carries TRBV6-5 and TRBJ2-1; 8 bases match TRBD2. This CDR3 spans 15 amino acids. CDR1 and CDR2 from the germline V gene are MNHEY and SVGAGI. V dropped 9 bases and J dropped 0; count of bases not matched to a gene: 7. The CDR3 region is CASREGESSYNEQFF. CDR3 coding DNA: TGTGCCAGTCGGGAGGGTGAGAGCTCCTACAATGAGCAGTTCTTC.

This clonotype has only a few counts. This chain links TRBV4-3 with TRBJ2-5; 7 bases match TRBD1. There are 15 residues in the CDR3. Germline values: CDR1 LGHNA, CDR2 YSLEER. Unmatched junction bases numbered 8, after V lost 3 bases and J lost 4 bases. The CDR3 sequence: CASSQSYRGGETQYF. The CDR3 nucleotides are TGCGCCAGCAGCCAGTCATACAGGGGTGGAGAGACCCAGTACTTC.